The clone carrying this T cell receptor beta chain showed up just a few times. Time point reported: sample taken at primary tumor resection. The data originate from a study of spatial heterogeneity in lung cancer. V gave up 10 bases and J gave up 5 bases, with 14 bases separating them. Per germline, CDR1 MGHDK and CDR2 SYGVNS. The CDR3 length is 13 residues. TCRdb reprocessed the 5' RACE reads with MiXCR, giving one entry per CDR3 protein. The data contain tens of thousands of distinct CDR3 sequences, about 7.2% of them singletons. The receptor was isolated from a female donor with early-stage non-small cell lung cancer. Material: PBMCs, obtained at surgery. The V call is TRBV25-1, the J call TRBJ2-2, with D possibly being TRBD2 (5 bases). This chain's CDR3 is CAIGDRVTGELFF. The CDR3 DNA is TGTGCCATCGGGGATCGGGTAACCGGGGAGCTGTTTTTT.